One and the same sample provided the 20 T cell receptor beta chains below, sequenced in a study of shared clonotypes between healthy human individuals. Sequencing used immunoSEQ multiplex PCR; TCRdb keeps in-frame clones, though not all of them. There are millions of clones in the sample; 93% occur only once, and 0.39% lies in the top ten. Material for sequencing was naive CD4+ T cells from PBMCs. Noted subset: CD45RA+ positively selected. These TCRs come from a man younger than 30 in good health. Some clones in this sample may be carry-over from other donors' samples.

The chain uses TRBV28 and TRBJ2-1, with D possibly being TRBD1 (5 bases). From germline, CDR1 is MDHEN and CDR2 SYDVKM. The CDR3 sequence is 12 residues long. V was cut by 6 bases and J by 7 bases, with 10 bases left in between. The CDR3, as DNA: TGTGCCAGCAGCCCCAGGGTGAATGAGCAGTTCTTC. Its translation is CASSPRVNEQFF. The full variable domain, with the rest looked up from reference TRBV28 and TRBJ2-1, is DVKVTQSSRYLVKRTGEKVFLECVQDMDHENMFWYRQDPGLGLRLIYFSYDVKMKEKGDIPEGYSVSREKKERFSLILESASTNQTSMYLCASSPRVNEQFFGPGTRLTVL.

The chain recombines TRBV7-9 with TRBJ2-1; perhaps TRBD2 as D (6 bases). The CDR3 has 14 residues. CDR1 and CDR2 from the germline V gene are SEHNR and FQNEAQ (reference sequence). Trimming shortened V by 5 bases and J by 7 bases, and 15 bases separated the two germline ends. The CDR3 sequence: CASSVGRGRNEQFF. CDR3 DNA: TGTGCCAGCAGCGTGGGGCGGGGTCGGAATGAGCAGTTCTTC. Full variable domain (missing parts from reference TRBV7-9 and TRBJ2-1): DTGVSQNPRHKITKRGQNVTFRCDPISEHNRLYWYRQTLGQGPEFLTYFQNEAQLEKSRLLSDRFSAERPKGSFSTLEIQRTEQGDSAMYLCASSVGRGRNEQFFGPGTRLTVL.

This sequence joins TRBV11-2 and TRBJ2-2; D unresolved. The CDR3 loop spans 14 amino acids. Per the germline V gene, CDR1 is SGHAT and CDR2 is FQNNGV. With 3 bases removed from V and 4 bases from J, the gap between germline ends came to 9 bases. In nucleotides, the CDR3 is TGTGCCAGCAGCTTGGAACGTTTCACCGGGGAGCTGTTTTTT. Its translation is CASSLERFTGELFF. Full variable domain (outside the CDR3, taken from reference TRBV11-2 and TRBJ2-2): EAGVAQSPRYKIIEKRQSVAFWCNPISGHATLYWYQQILGQGPKLLIQFQNNGVVDDSQLPKDRFSAERLKGVDSTLKIQPAKLEDSAVYLCASSLERFTGELFFGEGSRLTVL.

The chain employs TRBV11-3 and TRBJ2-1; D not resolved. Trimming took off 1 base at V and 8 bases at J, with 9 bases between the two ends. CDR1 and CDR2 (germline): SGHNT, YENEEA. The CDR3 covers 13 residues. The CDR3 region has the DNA TGTGCCAGCAGCTTAGCATCCGTTGATGAGCAGTTCTTC. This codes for CASSLASVDEQFF.

This chain's CDR3 is CASYGTGYGNTIYF. Here the CDR3 DNA reads TGTGCCAGCTATGGGACAGGGTATGGAAACACCATATATTTT. The chain couples TRBV6-6 to TRBJ1-3, with 9 positions matching TRBD1. The germline gives CDR1 MNHNY, CDR2 SVGAGI (reference sequence). The CDR3 totals 14 residues. The V gene end was trimmed by 8 bases and the J gene end by 3 bases; junction bases not matched to a gene: 5.

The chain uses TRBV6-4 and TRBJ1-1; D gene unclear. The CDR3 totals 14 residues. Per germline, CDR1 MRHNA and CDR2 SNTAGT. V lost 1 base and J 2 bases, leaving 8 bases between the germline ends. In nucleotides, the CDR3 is TGTGCCAGCAGTGACTGGGCCGGAAACACTGAAGCTTTCTTT. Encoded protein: CASSDWAGNTEAFF.

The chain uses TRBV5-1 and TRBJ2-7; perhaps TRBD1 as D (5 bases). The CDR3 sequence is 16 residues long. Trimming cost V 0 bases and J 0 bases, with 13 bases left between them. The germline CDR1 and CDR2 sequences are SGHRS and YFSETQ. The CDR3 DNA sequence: TGCGCCAGCAGCTTGGCTTCAGGGCTCCTCTCCTACGAGCAGTACTTC. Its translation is CASSLASGLLSYEQYF.

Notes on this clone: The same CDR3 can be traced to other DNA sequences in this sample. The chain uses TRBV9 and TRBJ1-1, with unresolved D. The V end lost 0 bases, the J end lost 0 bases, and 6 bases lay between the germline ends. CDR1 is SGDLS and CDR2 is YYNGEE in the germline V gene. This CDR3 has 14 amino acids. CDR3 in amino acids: CASSVVSVNTEAFF. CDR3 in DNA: TGTGCCAGCAGCGTAGTATCAGTGAACACTGAAGCTTTCTTT.

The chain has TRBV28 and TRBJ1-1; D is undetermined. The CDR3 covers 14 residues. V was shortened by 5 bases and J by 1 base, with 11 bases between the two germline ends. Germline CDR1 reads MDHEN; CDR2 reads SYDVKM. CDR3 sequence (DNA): TGTGCCAGCAGTCCCCGTCCTACGAACACTGAAGCTTTCTTT. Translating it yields CASSPRPTNTEAFF.

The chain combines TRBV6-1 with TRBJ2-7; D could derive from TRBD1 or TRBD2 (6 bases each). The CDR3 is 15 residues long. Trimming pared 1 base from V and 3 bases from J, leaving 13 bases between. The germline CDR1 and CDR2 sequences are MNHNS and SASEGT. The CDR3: CASSEGGTFFYEQYF. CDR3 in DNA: TGTGCCAGCAGTGAAGGCGGGACATTCTTCTACGAGCAGTACTTC.

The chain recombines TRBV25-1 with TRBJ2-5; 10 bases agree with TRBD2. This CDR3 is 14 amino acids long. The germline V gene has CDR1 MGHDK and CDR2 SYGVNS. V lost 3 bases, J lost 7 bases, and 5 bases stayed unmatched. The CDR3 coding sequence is TGTGCCAGCAGTGATCTAGCGGGAGTGGGGACCCAGTACTTC. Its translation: CASSDLAGVGTQYF.

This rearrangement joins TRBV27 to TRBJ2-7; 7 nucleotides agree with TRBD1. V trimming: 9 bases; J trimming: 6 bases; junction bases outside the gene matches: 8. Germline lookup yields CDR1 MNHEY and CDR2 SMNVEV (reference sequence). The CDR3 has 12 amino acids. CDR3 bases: TGTGCCAGTCGACAGGGTATGGGCGAGCAGTACTTC. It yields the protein CASRQGMGEQYF.

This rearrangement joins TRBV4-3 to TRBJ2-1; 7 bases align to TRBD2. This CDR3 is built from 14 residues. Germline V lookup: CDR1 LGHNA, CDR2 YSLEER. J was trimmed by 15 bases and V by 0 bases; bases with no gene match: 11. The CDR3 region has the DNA TGCGCCAGCAGCCAAGATCTCAGGCGGGGGTCGAGGTTCTTC. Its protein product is CASSQDLRRGSRFF.

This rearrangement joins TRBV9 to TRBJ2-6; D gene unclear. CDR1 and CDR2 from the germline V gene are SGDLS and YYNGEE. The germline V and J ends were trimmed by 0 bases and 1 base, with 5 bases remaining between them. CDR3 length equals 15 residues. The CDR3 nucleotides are TGTGCCAGCAGCGTAGCCGCGTCTGGGGCCAACGTCCTGACTTTC. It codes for CASSVAASGANVLTF. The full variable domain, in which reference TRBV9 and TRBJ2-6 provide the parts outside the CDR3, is DSGVTQTPKHLITATGQRVTLRCSPRSGDLSVYWYQQSLDQGLQFLIQYYNGEERAKGNILERFSAQQFPDLHSELNLSSLELGDSALYFCASSVAASGANVLTFGAGSRLTVL.

The CDR3 reads CASSLYAPGQGVNTEAFF. CDR3 bases: TGTGCCAGCTCACTCTATGCACCGGGACAGGGGGTGAACACTGAAGCTTTCTTT. V is TRBV18 and J is TRBJ1-1; 11 positions agree with TRBD1. Losses at the gene ends were 4 bases for V and 0 bases for J; bases not matched to a gene: 10. The CDR3 contains 18 residues. CDR1 is KGHSH and CDR2 is LQKENI in the germline V gene. Using reference TRBV18 and TRBJ1-1 for the parts outside the CDR3, the full variable domain is NAGVMQNPRHLVRRRGQEARLRCSPMKGHSHVYWYRQLPEEGLKFMVYLQKENIIDESGMPKERFSAEFPKEGPSILRIQQVVRGDSAAYFCASSLYAPGQGVNTEAFFGQGTRLTVV.

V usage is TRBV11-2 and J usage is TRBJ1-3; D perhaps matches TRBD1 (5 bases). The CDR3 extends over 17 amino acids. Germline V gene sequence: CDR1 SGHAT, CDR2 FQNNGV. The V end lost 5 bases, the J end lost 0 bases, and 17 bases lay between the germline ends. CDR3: CASSPEWWQGSGNTIYF. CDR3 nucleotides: TGTGCCAGCAGCCCCGAGTGGTGGCAGGGCTCTGGAAACACCATATATTTT.

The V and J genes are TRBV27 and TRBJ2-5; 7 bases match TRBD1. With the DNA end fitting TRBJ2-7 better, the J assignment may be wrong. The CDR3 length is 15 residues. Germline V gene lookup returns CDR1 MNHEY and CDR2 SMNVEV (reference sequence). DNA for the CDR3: TGTGCCAGCAGTTCCCCTTCGACAGGGTTCTACGAGCAGTACTTC. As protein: CASSSPSTGFYEQYF.

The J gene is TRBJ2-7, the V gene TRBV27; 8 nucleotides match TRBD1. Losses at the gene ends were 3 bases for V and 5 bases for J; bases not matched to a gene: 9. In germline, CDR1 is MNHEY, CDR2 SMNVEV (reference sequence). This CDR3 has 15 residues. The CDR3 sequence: CASSFRTGLLDEQYF. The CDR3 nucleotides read TGTGCCAGCAGTTTTCGGACAGGGCTCCTGGACGAGCAGTACTTC.

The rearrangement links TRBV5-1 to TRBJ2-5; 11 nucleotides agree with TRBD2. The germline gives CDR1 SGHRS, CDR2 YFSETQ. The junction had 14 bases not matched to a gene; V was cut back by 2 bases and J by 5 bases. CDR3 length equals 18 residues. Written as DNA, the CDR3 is TGCGCCAGCAGCTTATTAGCGGGAGGGCCCTCTTCTAGTGAGACCCAGTACTTC. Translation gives CASSLLAGGPSSSETQYF.

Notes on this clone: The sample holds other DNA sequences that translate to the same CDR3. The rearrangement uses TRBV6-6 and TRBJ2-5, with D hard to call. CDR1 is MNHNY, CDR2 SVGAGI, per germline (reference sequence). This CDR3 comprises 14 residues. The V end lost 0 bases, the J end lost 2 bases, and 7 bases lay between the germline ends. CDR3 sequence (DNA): TGTGCCAGCAGTTACTCTGGCCCACAAGAGACCCAGTACTTC. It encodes CASSYSGPQETQYF.